The clone carrying this T cell receptor (beta chain) was seen ten or more times. Its antigen is still unknown. The source of the sample is a study of CD8 T cells in ankylosing spondylitis. Broader study findings: Existing reports had already noted some motif variants in reactive arthritis synovial fluid and blood. The clones that were linked to disease were reported to be significantly enriched in matched synovial fluid samples from ankylosing spondylitis patients.

The germline V gene encodes CDR1 SGHTA and CDR2 FQGNSA. This CDR3 contains 15 residues. Trimming removed 5 bases from V and 0 bases from J, with 11 bases in between. From the 5' RACE reads, TCRdb called clonotypes with MiXCR, one entry per CDR3 protein. Counted here are tens of thousands of distinct CDR3 sequences, 6.2% occurring once; the ten biggest clones make up roughly 5%. The clonotype was recovered from a male donor with ankylosing spondylitis. The specimen sequenced was synovial fluid, either unsorted or a sorted T cell fraction (not recorded which). The V gene is TRBV7-2, the J gene TRBJ1-3; weak D call: TRBD1 (5 bases). The DNA of the CDR3 is TGTGCCAGCAGCGAGGGACCGAACTCTGGAAACACCATATATTTT. Protein product: CASSEGPNSGNTIYF.